This entry describes one TCR beta chain. Its antigen is currently unknown. This CDR3 is 14 amino acids long. Germline values: CDR1 SNHLY, CDR2 FYNNEI. V lost 0 bases, J lost 3 bases, and 8 bases lay in between. TCR beta CDR3 regions were amplified from RNA transcripts. TCR CDR3 regions were first amplified by RT-PCR with HTBI primers. One entry per CDR3 protein, called by TCRdb with MiXCR from the multiplex PCR reads. The sample carries about 640,000 distinct CDR3 sequences, roughly 45% recorded once. The data belong to a study of T cells in Graves' hyperthyroidism and ophthalmopathy. Whole-study results and caveats: Also found in blood were most expanded thyroid clonotypes above 0.001. Model predictions of ophthalmopathy came a median about six months before onset.

The source of this sequence is an adult man with Graves' disease, either hyperthyroidism or ophthalmopathy (not recorded which). The chain joins TRBV2 to TRBJ1-1; unclear D gene. Sequenced: peripheral blood or thyroid tissue (not recorded which). DNA of the CDR3: TGTGCCAGCAGTGAAGCTCCCCAGTACACTGAAGCTTTCTTT. Translation gives CASSEAPQYTEAFF.